One TCR beta chain is described in this entry. Its antigen is undetermined. Time point indicated: week 47, end of study. Alongside topical imiquimod, each dose of vaccine comprised 300 ug of mutant IDH1 20-mer peptide. The data were produced by immunoSEQ multiplex PCR, yet TCRdb's version contains in-frame clones alone and is incomplete. Of about 94,000 clones listed, roughly nine tenths are singletons. The CDR3 has 15 amino acids. Germline V gene lookup returns CDR1 GTSNPN and CDR2 SVGIG (reference sequence). The V and J ends lost 1 base and 1 base respectively, with 8 bases between them. This specimen comes from a study of a mutant IDH1 vaccine in newly diagnosed glioma. On the study more broadly: In some groups vaccination began 4-6 weeks post-radiotherapy; others received it with temozolomide. A roughly 62% male, roughly 40% female split and a mean age of around 41 years characterized treated patients. Study outcomes and limitations: Top-clonotype changes in peripheral T cells seemed unrelated to pseudoprogression. Vaccine-induced immune responses occurred in roughly 93% of patients.

The source is a woman in her 50s with glioma. The genes are TRBV30 and TRBJ1-6, with a possible D match to TRBD1 (5 bases). The input for sequencing was PBMCs, taken from a glioma patient whose treatment included an IDH1 peptide vaccine. As DNA, the CDR3 is TGTGCCTGGAGTGGGGGCAGATCCTATAATTCACCCCTCCACTTT. Translation gives CAWSGGRSYNSPLHF.